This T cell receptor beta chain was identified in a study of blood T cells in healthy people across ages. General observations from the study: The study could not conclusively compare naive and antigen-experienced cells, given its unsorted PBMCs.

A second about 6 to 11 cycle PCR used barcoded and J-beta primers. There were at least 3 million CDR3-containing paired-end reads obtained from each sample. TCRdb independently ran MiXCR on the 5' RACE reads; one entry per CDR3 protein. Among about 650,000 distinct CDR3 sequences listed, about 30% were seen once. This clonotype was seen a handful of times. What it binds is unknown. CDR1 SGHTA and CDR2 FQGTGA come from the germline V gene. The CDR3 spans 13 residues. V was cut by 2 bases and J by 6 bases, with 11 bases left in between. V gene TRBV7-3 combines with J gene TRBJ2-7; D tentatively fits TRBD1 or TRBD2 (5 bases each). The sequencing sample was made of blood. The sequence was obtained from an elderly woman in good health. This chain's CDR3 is CASSLGTGSEQYF. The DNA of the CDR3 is TGTGCCAGCAGCTTAGGGACGGGGTCCGAGCAGTACTTC.